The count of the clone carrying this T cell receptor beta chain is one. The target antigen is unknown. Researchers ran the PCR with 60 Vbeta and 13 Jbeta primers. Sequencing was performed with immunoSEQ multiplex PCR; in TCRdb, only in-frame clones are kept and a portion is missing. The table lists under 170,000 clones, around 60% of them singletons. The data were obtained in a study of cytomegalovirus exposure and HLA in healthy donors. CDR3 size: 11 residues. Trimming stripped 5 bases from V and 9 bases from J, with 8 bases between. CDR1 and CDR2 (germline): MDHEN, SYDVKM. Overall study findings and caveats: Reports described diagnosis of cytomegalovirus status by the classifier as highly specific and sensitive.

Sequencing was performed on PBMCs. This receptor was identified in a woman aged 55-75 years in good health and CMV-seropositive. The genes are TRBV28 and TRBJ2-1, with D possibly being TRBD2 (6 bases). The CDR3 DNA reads TGTGCCAGCAGTCGTAGCGGTGAGCAGTTCTTC. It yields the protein CASSRSGEQFF.